The sample holds many counts of the clone carrying this TCR beta chain. Unique molecular identifiers tagged the TCRbeta library. TCRdb passed the PCR reads through MiXCR, listing each CDR3 protein once. The repertoire holds a few hundred thousand distinct CDR3 sequences, roughly 13% seen once, with approximately 2.1% in the top ten. The source of the sample is a study of T-cell reconstitution after alpha-beta-depleted transplantation in children. Trimming cost V 1 base and J 3 bases; bases outside gene matches: 2. The CDR3 sequence is 16 residues long. The germline CDR1 and CDR2 sequences are MDHEN and SYDVKM.

This chain links TRBV28 with TRBJ2-1; the match to TRBD2 covers 11 bases. Source: PBMCs, mostly from graft donor cells, taken 360 days after TCRalphabeta/CD19-depleted stem cell transplant. The source is a male patient between 5 and 17 years old who had a stem cell transplant for acute myeloid leukemia, so the T cells may come from the graft donor. The CDR3 here is CASSLYLAGGYNEQFF. The CDR3 region has the DNA TGTGCCAGCAGTTTATACCTAGCGGGAGGCTACAATGAGCAGTTCTTC.